The TCR beta chain described here comes from a study of cytomegalovirus exposure and HLA in healthy donors. This clone was seen only a few times. Its specificity is unknown. The study's findings and limits: DRB1 had the most TCR associations and HLA-C the fewest, a later analysis found, with rates varying by HLA locus.

From germline, CDR1 is SGHRS and CDR2 YFSETQ. The CDR3 spans 16 residues. V was trimmed by 0 bases and J by 0 bases, leaving 12 bases between them. Among the donors, all were healthy bone marrow donors. Primers included in the PCR were 60 Vbeta and 13 Jbeta primers. The protocol was immunoSEQ multiplex PCR, while the TCRdb copy is restricted to in-frame clones and leaves out a portion. Of some 130,000 clones listed, about 80% are singletons. Sequencing was done on a sample of PBMCs. The sequence was obtained from a male donor in good health and CMV-seronegative. The chain couples TRBV5-1 to TRBJ2-5; maybe TRBD1 (6 bases). CDR3 sequence reads: CASSLGTGSYQETQYF. The CDR3 bases are TGCGCCAGCAGCTTGGGCACAGGGTCGTACCAAGAGACCCAGTACTTC.